These T cell receptor beta chains were read from a single sample in a study of T-cell reconstitution after alpha-beta-depleted transplantation in children. Each CDR3 protein gets one entry after TCRdb re-called the PCR reads with MiXCR. The table records 440,000 or so distinct CDR3 sequences, 11% of them present only once. The specimen was PBMCs from the stem cell graft donor, collected from the stem cell graft. Source of these receptors: a human donor who donated a stem cell graft to a child with acute myeloid leukemia. The CDR3 runs from the conserved cysteine through the conserved F or W. A D gene is named only where the DNA matches it firmly. The size field is filled for only some rows; it gives once, few, many or a size class.

clone size: many; J gene: TRBJ2-7; D gene: TRBD2; V gene: TRBV29-1; CDR3 protein: CSVEAAGTSGSRGYEQYF; CDR3 DNA: TGCAGCGTTGAGGCAGCCGGGACTAGCGGGAGTCGGGGCTACGAGCAGTACTTC
clone size: many; J gene: TRBJ1-1; D gene: .; V gene: TRBV6-2/TRBV6-3; CDR3 protein: CASSEGNTEAFF; CDR3 DNA: TGTGCCAGCAGCGAGGGGAACACTGAAGCTTTCTTT
clone size: .; J gene: TRBJ1-1; D gene: .; V gene: TRBV6-1; CDR3 protein: CASINRLLNTEAFF; CDR3 DNA: TGTGCCAGCATAAATCGGCTGCTTAACACTGAAGCTTTCTTT
clone size: .; J gene: TRBJ2-2; D gene: .; V gene: TRBV20-1; CDR3 protein: CSASIAGELFF; CDR3 DNA: TGCAGTGCTAGCATCGCCGGGGAGCTGTTTTTT
clone size: few; J gene: TRBJ2-2; D gene: .; V gene: TRBV29-1; CDR3 protein: CSGTENTGELFF; CDR3 DNA: TGCAGCGGTACAGAGAACACCGGGGAGCTGTTTTTT
clone size: .; J gene: TRBJ2-2; D gene: .; V gene: TRBV5-5; CDR3 protein: CASSLALKTGQGELFF; CDR3 DNA: TGTGCCAGCAGCTTGGCCCTCAAAACGGGGCAAGGGGAGCTGTTTTTT
clone size: .; J gene: TRBJ2-5; D gene: TRBD2; V gene: TRBV11-2; CDR3 protein: CASSLNPRLAGGKETQYF; CDR3 DNA: TGTGCCAGCAGCTTGAACCCTCGGCTAGCGGGAGGGAAAGAGACCCAGTACTTC
clone size: .; J gene: TRBJ1-2; D gene: .; V gene: TRBV9; CDR3 protein: CASSVYNGASGYTF; CDR3 DNA: TGTGCCAGCAGCGTTTACAACGGAGCATCTGGCTACACCTTC
clone size: .; J gene: TRBJ2-1; D gene: .; V gene: TRBV20-1; CDR3 protein: CSARGTPGSYNEQFF; CDR3 DNA: TGCAGTGCTAGAGGGACTCCAGGGTCCTACAATGAGCAGTTCTTC
clone size: .; J gene: TRBJ1-4; D gene: .; V gene: TRBV4-3; CDR3 protein: CASSQPGQSGNEKLFF; CDR3 DNA: TGCGCCAGCAGCCAGCCCGGACAGTCGGGTAATGAAAAACTGTTTTTT
clone size: many; J gene: TRBJ2-3; D gene: TRBD2; V gene: TRBV20-1; CDR3 protein: CSAREILSGRSPDTQYF; CDR3 DNA: TGCAGTGCTAGAGAAATCCTTAGCGGGAGATCTCCAGATACGCAGTATTTT
clone size: .; J gene: TRBJ2-1; D gene: .; V gene: TRBV20-1; CDR3 protein: CSAKRVGWNEQFF; CDR3 DNA: TGCAGTGCTAAGAGAGTGGGGTGGAATGAGCAGTTCTTC
clone size: .; J gene: TRBJ1-5; D gene: .; V gene: TRBV20-1; CDR3 protein: CSAIFQAPNQPQHF; CDR3 DNA: TGCAGTGCTATATTCCAAGCCCCCAATCAGCCCCAGCATTTT
clone size: .; J gene: TRBJ2-6; D gene: .; V gene: TRBV7-3; CDR3 protein: CASRKGISGANVLTF; CDR3 DNA: TGTGCCAGCAGAAAGGGGATCTCTGGGGCCAACGTCCTGACTTTC
clone size: few; J gene: TRBJ2-7; D gene: .; V gene: TRBV4-2; CDR3 protein: CASSQHRDGAYEQYF; CDR3 DNA: TGTGCCAGCAGCCAACACCGGGACGGCGCCTACGAGCAGTACTTC
clone size: once; J gene: TRBJ2-2; D gene: .; V gene: TRBV20-1; CDR3 protein: CSANSLDTGELFF; CDR3 DNA: TGCAGTGCAAATAGCTTAGACACCGGGGAGCTGTTTTTT
clone size: .; J gene: TRBJ1-1; D gene: .; V gene: TRBV4-2; CDR3 protein: CASTGTESRNTEAFF; CDR3 DNA: TGTGCCAGCACCGGGACCGAATCTCGTAACACTGAAGCTTTCTTT
clone size: many; J gene: TRBJ1-1; D gene: TRBD1; V gene: TRBV5-1; CDR3 protein: CASSLAGGSGTEAFF; CDR3 DNA: TGCGCCAGCAGCTTGGCAGGGGGCTCGGGGACTGAAGCTTTCTTT
clone size: few; J gene: TRBJ2-5; D gene: TRBD2; V gene: TRBV6-1; CDR3 protein: CASRTSGTETQYF; CDR3 DNA: TGTGCCAGCAGGACTAGCGGGACGGAGACCCAGTACTTC
clone size: .; J gene: TRBJ2-5; D gene: .; V gene: TRBV7-8; CDR3 protein: CASQWWRGQETQYF; CDR3 DNA: TGTGCCAGCCAGTGGTGGAGGGGCCAAGAGACCCAGTACTTC
clone size: few; J gene: TRBJ2-1; D gene: .; V gene: TRBV28; CDR3 protein: CASSQGQLGSMFDEQFF; CDR3 DNA: TGTGCCAGCAGCCAGGGACAGCTCGGGAGCATGTTCGATGAGCAGTTCTTC
clone size: .; J gene: TRBJ2-2; D gene: TRBD2; V gene: TRBV7-2; CDR3 protein: CASSLPEAGVGTGELFF; CDR3 DNA: TGTGCCAGCAGCTTACCAGAAGCGGGAGTTGGCACCGGGGAGCTGTTTTTT
clone size: many; J gene: TRBJ1-2; D gene: TRBD1; V gene: TRBV20-1; CDR3 protein: CSADSGTGFGYTF; CDR3 DNA: TGCAGTGCTGATTCCGGGACAGGGTTTGGCTACACCTTC
clone size: few; J gene: TRBJ2-2; D gene: .; V gene: TRBV12-3/TRBV12-4; CDR3 protein: CASSLQQGGTGELFF; CDR3 DNA: TGTGCCAGCAGCCTCCAACAGGGTGGCACCGGGGAGCTGTTTTTT
clone size: few; J gene: TRBJ2-7; D gene: .; V gene: TRBV29-1; CDR3 protein: CSVVSGHDYEQYF; CDR3 DNA: TGCAGCGTTGTTTCGGGACACGACTACGAGCAGTACTTC
clone size: .; J gene: TRBJ2-1; D gene: .; V gene: TRBV3-1; CDR3 protein: CASSSPRLDEQFF; CDR3 DNA: TGTGCCAGCAGCTCCCCACGCCTCGATGAGCAGTTCTTC
clone size: few; J gene: TRBJ1-5; D gene: .; V gene: TRBV5-1; CDR3 protein: CASSLAPGSNQPQHF; CDR3 DNA: TGCGCCAGCAGCTTGGCCCCCGGTAGCAATCAGCCCCAGCATTTT
clone size: few; J gene: TRBJ2-7; D gene: TRBD2; V gene: TRBV7-3; CDR3 protein: CASSLTSGGTYEQYF; CDR3 DNA: TGTGCCAGCAGCTTAACTAGCGGGGGAACCTACGAGCAGTACTTC
clone size: few; J gene: TRBJ2-1; D gene: .; V gene: TRBV12-5; CDR3 protein: CASGFYNEQFF; CDR3 DNA: TGTGCTAGTGGTTTCTACAATGAGCAGTTCTTC
clone size: few; J gene: TRBJ2-5; D gene: .; V gene: TRBV12-3/TRBV12-4; CDR3 protein: CASSLGGTEEETQYF; CDR3 DNA: TGTGCCAGCAGTTTAGGAGGGACTGAGGAAGAGACCCAGTACTTC
clone size: many; J gene: TRBJ1-5; D gene: .; V gene: TRBV15; CDR3 protein: CATSKGPERNQPQHF; CDR3 DNA: TGTGCCACCAGCAAAGGACCCGAAAGGAATCAGCCCCAGCATTTT
clone size: .; J gene: TRBJ1-3; D gene: TRBD1; V gene: TRBV6-2/TRBV6-3; CDR3 protein: CASSDPTGTGNTIYF; CDR3 DNA: TGTGCCAGCAGTGATCCGACAGGGACTGGAAACACCATATATTTT
clone size: .; J gene: TRBJ1-2; D gene: .; V gene: TRBV7-8; CDR3 protein: CASSPRGRQAYYGYTF; CDR3 DNA: TGTGCCAGCAGCCCCAGAGGCCGACAGGCTTACTATGGCTACACCTTC
clone size: .; J gene: TRBJ2-7; D gene: .; V gene: TRBV27; CDR3 protein: CASSPGERQYF; CDR3 DNA: TGTGCCAGCAGCCCGGGTGAAAGGCAGTACTTC
clone size: .; J gene: TRBJ2-7; D gene: TRBD2; V gene: TRBV4-3; CDR3 protein: CASSQAGGSTYEQYF; CDR3 DNA: TGCGCCAGCAGCCAGGCGGGGGGGTCAACCTACGAGCAGTACTTC
clone size: few; J gene: TRBJ2-7; D gene: .; V gene: TRBV5-1; CDR3 protein: CASSLEAPGVHEQYF; CDR3 DNA: TGCGCCAGCAGCTTGGAGGCGCCTGGGGTCCACGAGCAGTACTTC
clone size: few; J gene: TRBJ1-6; D gene: .; V gene: TRBV6-5; CDR3 protein: CASSNVGGSNSPLHF; CDR3 DNA: TGTGCCAGCAGTAACGTGGGAGGGAGTAATTCACCCCTCCACTTT
clone size: .; J gene: TRBJ2-1; D gene: TRBD2; V gene: TRBV3-1; CDR3 protein: CASSQAFGLAVHNEQFF; CDR3 DNA: TGTGCCAGCAGCCAAGCGTTTGGACTAGCGGTCCACAATGAGCAGTTCTTC
clone size: many; J gene: TRBJ1-4; D gene: TRBD1; V gene: TRBV5-6; CDR3 protein: CASSARRGTATNEKLFF; CDR3 DNA: TGTGCCAGCAGCGCTCGCCGGGGGACAGCAACTAATGAAAAACTGTTTTTT
clone size: .; J gene: TRBJ1-6; D gene: .; V gene: TRBV5-1; CDR3 protein: CASSWVENSPLHF; CDR3 DNA: TGCGCCAGCAGCTGGGTGGAGAATTCACCCCTCCACTTT
clone size: .; J gene: TRBJ2-1; D gene: TRBD2; V gene: TRBV3-1; CDR3 protein: CASNMRGGRNEQFF; CDR3 DNA: TGTGCCAGCAACATGCGGGGGGGCCGCAATGAGCAGTTCTTC
clone size: .; J gene: TRBJ2-1; D gene: .; V gene: TRBV20-1; CDR3 protein: CSAKEAAPNEQFF; CDR3 DNA: TGCAGTGCTAAGGAAGCGGCACCCAATGAGCAGTTCTTC
clone size: many; J gene: TRBJ2-1; D gene: TRBD2; V gene: TRBV20-1; CDR3 protein: CSASPSGNEQFF; CDR3 DNA: TGCAGTGCTAGCCCTAGCGGGAATGAGCAGTTCTTC
clone size: few; J gene: TRBJ2-3; D gene: .; V gene: TRBV20-1; CDR3 protein: CSASFTDTQYF; CDR3 DNA: TGCAGTGCTAGTTTTACAGATACGCAGTATTTT
clone size: few; J gene: TRBJ2-3; D gene: TRBD2; V gene: TRBV20-1; CDR3 protein: CSARETSGRVAADTQYF; CDR3 DNA: TGCAGTGCTAGAGAGACTAGCGGGAGGGTTGCAGCAGATACGCAGTATTTT
clone size: few; J gene: TRBJ2-2; D gene: .; V gene: TRBV10-3; CDR3 protein: CAISYREHTGELFF; CDR3 DNA: TGTGCCATCTCTTACAGGGAGCACACCGGGGAGCTGTTTTTT
clone size: few; J gene: TRBJ2-5; D gene: TRBD1; V gene: TRBV5-1; CDR3 protein: CASSVDRAAETQYF; CDR3 DNA: TGCGCCAGCAGCGTTGACAGGGCCGCCGAGACCCAGTACTTC
clone size: few; J gene: TRBJ2-2; D gene: .; V gene: TRBV11-2; CDR3 protein: CASSSRVRAGELFF; CDR3 DNA: TGTGCCAGCAGCTCCCGAGTTCGAGCCGGGGAGCTGTTTTTT
clone size: .; J gene: TRBJ2-1; D gene: TRBD1; V gene: TRBV6-5; CDR3 protein: CASSSGQATYNEQFF; CDR3 DNA: TGTGCCAGCAGTTCGGGACAGGCAACCTACAATGAGCAGTTCTTC
clone size: .; J gene: TRBJ1-5; D gene: .; V gene: TRBV6-1; CDR3 protein: CASSEVAGSNQPQHF; CDR3 DNA: TGTGCCAGCAGTGAAGTGGCAGGGTCGAATCAGCCCCAGCATTTT
clone size: few; J gene: TRBJ2-2; D gene: .; V gene: TRBV29-1; CDR3 protein: CSVVEGAVGELFF; CDR3 DNA: TGCAGCGTTGTTGAAGGGGCGGTCGGGGAGCTGTTTTTT
clone size: many; J gene: TRBJ1-6; D gene: .; V gene: TRBV5-1; CDR3 protein: CASSPRGNSPLHF; CDR3 DNA: TGCGCCAGCAGCCCGAGGGGGAATTCACCCCTCCACTTT
clone size: .; J gene: TRBJ2-2; D gene: .; V gene: TRBV5-5; CDR3 protein: CASTGVPRASGGELFF; CDR3 DNA: TGTGCCAGCACCGGGGTGCCCCGGGCCTCCGGCGGGGAGCTGTTTTTT
clone size: .; J gene: TRBJ1-5; D gene: .; V gene: TRBV7-9; CDR3 protein: CASRGDNQPQHF; CDR3 DNA: TGTGCCAGCAGGGGGGACAATCAGCCCCAGCATTTT
clone size: few; J gene: TRBJ2-5; D gene: .; V gene: TRBV13; CDR3 protein: CASSLSRAGWETQYF; CDR3 DNA: TGTGCCAGCAGCTTGAGTAGGGCGGGTTGGGAGACCCAGTACTTC
clone size: .; J gene: TRBJ2-6; D gene: TRBD1; V gene: TRBV10-3; CDR3 protein: CAISEATGPGANVLTF; CDR3 DNA: TGTGCCATCAGTGAGGCGACAGGGCCGGGGGCCAACGTCCTGACTTTC
clone size: many; J gene: TRBJ2-1; D gene: .; V gene: TRBV7-2; CDR3 protein: CASSYWVSEQFF; CDR3 DNA: TGTGCCAGCAGCTACTGGGTGAGTGAGCAGTTCTTC